A selection of T cell receptor beta chains follows, all from one sample in a study of cytomegalovirus exposure and HLA in healthy donors. The data were produced by immunoSEQ multiplex PCR, yet TCRdb's version contains in-frame clones alone and is incomplete. Here the sample spans around 150,000 clones, about 88% being singletons. The sample taken for sequencing was PBMCs. The receptors here all came from a woman aged 18-29 years in good health and CMV-seropositive. CDR3s include the opening cysteine and the closing phenylalanine or tryptophan. A D gene is named only where the DNA matches it firmly. Only part of the rows carry a size: once, few, many, or a class if the clone is expanded.

size	J	D	V	CDR3	DNA
NA	TRBJ1-2	TRBD1	TRBV30	CASGTGTNYGYTF	TGTGCCTCGGGGACAGGGACTAACTATGGCTACACCTTC
NA	TRBJ2-3	TRBD2	TRBV28	CASSISGRETDTQYF	TGTGCCAGCAGTATAAGCGGGAGGGAAACAGATACGCAGTATTTT
NA	TRBJ1-3	NA	TRBV5-4	CASSDGTGVLASGNTIYF	TGTGCCAGCAGCGACGGGACGGGGGTTCTAGCTTCTGGAAACACCATATATTTT
NA	TRBJ2-3	NA	TRBV2	CASSGVGQGTDTQYF	TGTGCCAGCAGTGGGGTTGGGCAGGGCACAGATACGCAGTATTTT
NA	TRBJ2-6	TRBD1	TRBV6-1	CASRRQGAGANVLTF	TGTGCCAGCAGAAGACAGGGGGCTGGGGCCAACGTCCTGACTTTC
few	TRBJ1-3	TRBD1	TRBV25-1	CASSRTGSGNTIYF	TGTGCCAGCAGTCGGACAGGTTCTGGAAACACCATATATTTT
NA	TRBJ2-2	NA	TRBV27	CASRELPGFGAGELFF	TGTGCCAGCAGGGAACTACCGGGATTTGGGGCCGGGGAGCTGTTTTTT
NA	TRBJ1-5	TRBD1	TRBV7-9	CASSRTGGEWHF	TGTGCCAGCAGCCGGACAGGGGGCGAGTGGCATTTT
NA	TRBJ1-1	NA	TRBV11-1	CASSLTGATEAFF	TGTGCCAGCAGCTTAACTGGGGCCACTGAAGCTTTCTTT
once	TRBJ2-3	TRBD2	TRBV11-1	CASSLTSGSTDTQYF	TGTGCCAGCAGCTTAACTAGCGGGAGCACAGATACGCAGTATTTT
NA	TRBJ2-5	TRBD1	TRBV6-1	CASRRQGKETQYF	TGTGCCAGCAGGCGACAGGGGAAAGAGACCCAGTACTTC
NA	TRBJ2-7	TRBD2	TRBV28	CATQTSGRYEQYF	TGTGCCACCCAGACTAGCGGGAGGTACGAGCAGTACTTC
NA	TRBJ2-7	TRBD1	TRBV28	CASRRQGGVSSYEQYF	TGTGCCAGCAGAAGACAGGGGGGCGTCTCATCCTACGAGCAGTACTTC
NA	TRBJ2-7	TRBD2	TRBV6-1	CASSEATSGPYEQYF	TGTGCCAGCAGTGAAGCGACTAGCGGCCCCTACGAGCAGTACTTC
NA	TRBJ2-2	NA	TRBV6-1	CASSERSGLLWTGELFF	TGTGCCAGCAGTGAACGTAGCGGTCTACTGTGGACCGGGGAGCTGTTTTTT
NA	TRBJ2-7	NA	TRBV20-1	CSGAQGREQYF	TGCAGTGGCGCACAGGGTCGGGAGCAGTACTTC
NA	TRBJ2-7	TRBD1	TRBV6-5	CASSSGTGGGNEQYF	TGTGCCAGCAGTTCCGGGACAGGGGGAGGAAACGAGCAGTACTTC
NA	TRBJ2-7	TRBD2	TRBV7-2	CASSLASGRSYEQYF	TGTGCCAGCAGCTTAGCTAGCGGGAGATCGTACGAGCAGTACTTC
once	TRBJ2-3	TRBD2	TRBV27	CASSYGGAGVSDTQYF	TGTGCCAGCTCATACGGAGGGGCGGGAGTATCAGATACGCAGTATTTT
NA	TRBJ2-7	TRBD1	TRBV9	CASSVEGQGDEQYF	TGTGCCAGCAGCGTAGAGGGACAGGGAGACGAGCAGTACTTC
NA	TRBJ2-1	NA	TRBV11-1	CASSDLGGGNEQFF	TGTGCCAGCAGCGACCTGGGAGGAGGCAATGAGCAGTTCTTC
NA	TRBJ1-5	NA	TRBV30	CAWSVGGGNQPQHF	TGTGCCTGGAGTGTGGGAGGGGGTAATCAGCCCCAGCATTTT
NA	TRBJ1-1	TRBD1	TRBV13	CASSPGFRQGTEAFF	TGTGCCAGCAGCCCTGGGTTTAGACAGGGGACTGAAGCTTTCTTT
NA	TRBJ2-1	TRBD2	TRBV6-5	CASSYSGAGGLNEQFF	TGTGCCAGCAGTTACTCTGGAGCGGGAGGGCTCAATGAGCAGTTCTTC
NA	TRBJ2-1	TRBD2	TRBV7-7	CASSLTSGAVEQFF	TGTGCTAGCAGCTTAACGAGCGGGGCCGTAGAGCAGTTCTTC
NA	TRBJ1-1	TRBD1	TRBV5-1	CASSPDRVNTEAFF	TGCGCCAGCAGCCCGGACAGGGTGAACACTGAAGCTTTCTTT
medium-sized	TRBJ2-1	TRBD2	TRBV6-4	CASSDGGGSYNEQFF	TGTGCCAGCAGTGACGGGGGGGGAAGTTACAATGAGCAGTTCTTC
NA	TRBJ2-1	TRBD2	TRBV6-1	CASTGRDNEQFF	TGTGCCAGCACCGGGAGGGACAATGAGCAGTTCTTC
NA	TRBJ2-7	TRBD2	TRBV4-3	CASSQDRPSGGSSYEQYF	TGCGCCAGCAGCCAAGATAGGCCTAGCGGGGGGAGCTCCTACGAGCAGTACTTC